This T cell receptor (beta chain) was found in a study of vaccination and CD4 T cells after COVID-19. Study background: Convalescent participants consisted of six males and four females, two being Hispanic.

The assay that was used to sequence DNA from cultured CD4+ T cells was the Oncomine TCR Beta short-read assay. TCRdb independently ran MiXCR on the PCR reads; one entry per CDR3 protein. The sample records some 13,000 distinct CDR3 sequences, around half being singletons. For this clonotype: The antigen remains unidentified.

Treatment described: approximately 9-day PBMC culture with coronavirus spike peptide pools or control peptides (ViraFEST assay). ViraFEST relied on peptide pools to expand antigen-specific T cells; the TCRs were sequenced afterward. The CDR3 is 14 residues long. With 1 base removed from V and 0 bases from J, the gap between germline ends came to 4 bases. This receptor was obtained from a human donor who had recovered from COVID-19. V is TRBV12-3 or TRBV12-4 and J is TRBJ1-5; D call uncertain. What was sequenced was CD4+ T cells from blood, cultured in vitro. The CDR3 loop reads CASSLGISNQPQHF. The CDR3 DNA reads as TGTGCCAGCAGTTTAGGGATTAGCAATCAGCCCCAGCATTTT.